What follows are 28 T cell receptor beta chains derived from one specimen sequenced in a study of blood T cells in healthy people across ages. With a J-beta primer mix and a sample-barcoded 5' primer, a second PCR ran roughly 6 to 11 cycles. TCRdb processed the 5' RACE reads anew with MiXCR; each CDR3 protein has one entry. The table has 600,000 to 650,000 distinct CDR3 sequences, about 54% seen once. The specimen sequenced was blood. Source of these receptors: a man aged 60-69 years in good health.

The rearrangement links TRBV4-1 to TRBJ1-4; TRBD1 is a possible D gene (5 bases). V shed 1 base and J shed 8 bases, with 11 bases lying between them. The CDR3 covers 14 residues. CDR1 and CDR2 (germline): MGHRA, YSYEKL. This CDR3 is CASSQGAEGEKLFF. DNA for the CDR3: TGCGCCAGCAGCCAAGGAGCGGAGGGGGAAAAACTGTTTTTT.

V usage is TRBV6-6 and J usage is TRBJ1-5, with D possibly being TRBD1 (5 bases). CDR3 length equals 14 residues. Per the germline V gene, CDR1 is MNHNY and CDR2 is SVGAGI (reference sequence). V was trimmed by 8 bases and J by 0 bases, leaving 11 bases between them. The CDR3 loop reads CASVRDDSNQPQHF. DNA for the CDR3: TGTGCCAGCGTGAGGGACGATAGCAATCAGCCCCAGCATTTT.

This clonotype was seen a handful of times. V gene TRBV4-2 combines with J gene TRBJ1-2; possibly TRBD1 for D (5 bases). Germline V lookup: CDR1 LGHNA, CDR2 YNFKEQ. Trimming cost V 4 bases and J 0 bases, with 9 bases left between them. There are 14 residues in the CDR3. The CDR3 loop is CASSPGTSNYGYTF. Written as DNA, the CDR3 is TGTGCCAGCAGCCCCGGGACCTCTAACTATGGCTACACCTTC.

J is TRBJ2-5 and V is TRBV6-2 or TRBV6-3, with 10 nucleotides matching TRBD1. Germline V gene lookup returns CDR1 MNHEY and CDR2 SVGEGT. Germline trimming cut 0 bases from V and 3 bases from J; bases unmatched to any gene: 4. CDR3 size: 16 residues. The CDR3 DNA reads TGTGCCAGCAGTTACTCCACCGGGACAGGGGAAGAGACCCAGTACTTC. This sequence encodes CASSYSTGTGEETQYF.

This clonotype was observed a handful of times. V and J are TRBV12-3 or TRBV12-4 and TRBJ1-2, with TRBD1 as a possible D gene (6 bases). This CDR3 is 15 amino acids long. Trimming pared 8 bases from V and 4 bases from J, leaving 20 bases between. CDR3 amino acids: CASESGGQPFYGYTF. For the CDR3, the DNA is TGTGCCAGCGAATCCGGGGGGCAGCCGTTCTATGGCTACACCTTC.

The rearrangement links TRBV3-1 to TRBJ1-2; D perhaps matches TRBD1 (5 bases). CDR3 length: 15 residues. CDR1 is LGHDT and CDR2 is YNNKEL in the germline V gene (reference sequence). The germline V and J ends were trimmed by 2 bases and 3 bases, with 13 bases remaining between them. The CDR3 bases are TGTGCCAGCAGCCAAAAGGTCGACAGCTACTATGGCTACACCTTC. Protein: CASSQKVDSYYGYTF.

With regard to this clonotype: This could be a read error, since a much larger clone is one nucleotide away. This chain connects TRBV29-1 to TRBJ2-1; 9 bases align to TRBD1. CDR1 is SQVTM, CDR2 ANQGSEA, per germline. The CDR3 has 15 residues. V was clipped by 1 base and J by 10 bases; unmatched bases: 11. The CDR3 bases are TGCAGCGTTGAAGGTGGCGGGACAGGGACATACGAGCAGTTCTTC. Protein product: CSVEGGGTGTYEQFF.

This clonotype was counted only a few times. At one of its ends the junction is not consistent with the germline gene, which may arise from a read error. The chain carries TRBV7-6 and TRBJ2-1; 10 positions agree with TRBD2. The CDR3 is 12 residues long. Germline loops: CDR1 SGHVS, CDR2 FNYEAQ. The CDR3 DNA reads as TGTGGCAGCGGGGGGGCCGGCGGTGAGCAGTTCTTC. Encoded protein: CGSGGAGGEQFF.

This clonotype was counted a single time. J is TRBJ2-3 and V is TRBV7-2; D unresolved. The V gene's germline CDR1 is SGHTA and CDR2 FQGNSA. Trimming removed 3 bases from V and 2 bases from J, with 6 bases in between. The CDR3 is 13 amino acids. The CDR3 is CASSFMFTDTQYF. CDR3 coding DNA: TGTGCCAGCAGCTTTATGTTCACAGATACGCAGTATTTT.

Only a few counts were recorded for this clonotype. The chain is built from TRBV3-1 and TRBJ2-7, with 11 positions matching TRBD1. CDR3 length: 17 residues. CDR1 and CDR2 from the germline V gene are LGHDT and YNNKEL (reference sequence). The junction had 8 bases not matched to a gene; V was cut back by 0 bases and J by 4 bases. The CDR3 loop reads CASSQDPAGTGGYEQYF. The CDR3 DNA follows: TGTGCCAGCAGCCAAGACCCCGCCGGGACAGGGGGTTACGAGCAGTACTTC.

This clonotype was seen more than once but under ten times. The V and J genes are TRBV7-2 and TRBJ2-5; 11 bases map to TRBD2. The CDR3 totals 15 residues. Germline CDR1 and CDR2: SGHTA and FQGNSA. Germline trimming cut 5 bases from V and 4 bases from J; bases unmatched to any gene: 6. The CDR3 DNA is TGTGCCAGCAGCCTGCCCGGGACTAGCGGAGAGACCCAGTACTTC. Translated: CASSLPGTSGETQYF.

The J gene is TRBJ2-1, the V gene TRBV4-1, with 9 bases aligning to TRBD1. V trimming: 4 bases; J trimming: 8 bases; junction bases outside the gene matches: 12. This CDR3 is 16 amino acids long. Germline CDR1 reads MGHRA; CDR2 reads YSYEKL. DNA for the CDR3: TGCGCCAGCAGCCTAATAGAAGGGACAGGGTTCGATGAGCAGTTCTTC. Its protein product is CASSLIEGTGFDEQFF.

The CDR3 sequence: CASSFIWAGANVLTF. The CDR3 DNA is TGTGCCAGCAGCTTCATCTGGGCCGGGGCCAACGTCCTGACTTTC. The chain couples TRBV11-2 to TRBJ2-6; D remains unclear. Germline values: CDR1 SGHAT, CDR2 FQNNGV. Trimming removed 3 bases from V and 4 bases from J, with 10 bases in between. CDR3 length: 15 amino acids.

The chain recombines TRBV14 with TRBJ1-1; possible D gene TRBD1, 6 bases. Deletions cut 5 bases from V and 2 bases from J, with 15 bases between. The CDR3 is made up of 15 amino acids. Germline assignment: CDR1 SGHDN and CDR2 FVKESK. DNA for the CDR3: TGTGCCAGCAGCGGCGGGGGCACGGCTAACACTGAAGCTTTCTTT. Encoded protein: CASSGGGTANTEAFF.

This clonotype came up once. The chain employs TRBV4-2 and TRBJ2-3; 10 bases agree with TRBD1. Germline CDR1 is LGHNA and CDR2 is YNFKEQ. With V trimmed by 4 bases and J by 6 bases, 7 bases remained unmatched. This CDR3 is built from 15 residues. CDR3 sequence (DNA): TGTGCCAGCAGCCGCGGGACAGGGGTTAGGGATACGCAGTATTTT. Its protein product is CASSRGTGVRDTQYF.

On this clonotype: A junction boundary mismatches the germline segment, possibly from a read error. This CDR3 is CAGSLGAGDTGELFF. In nucleotides, the CDR3 is TGTGCCGGCAGCTTAGGCGCGGGCGACACCGGGGAGCTGTTTTTT. V and J are TRBV7-8 and TRBJ2-2; a possible D gene is TRBD2 (5 bases). The CDR3 totals 15 residues. Germline V gives CDR1 SGHVS, CDR2 FQNEAQ.

This rearrangement joins TRBV6-5 to TRBJ2-5, with D perhaps matching TRBD2 (5 bases). The V gene lost 6 bases and the J gene lost 5 bases, with 16 bases spanning the gap. From germline, CDR1 is MNHEY and CDR2 SVGAGI. There are 14 residues in the CDR3. This CDR3 reads CASRREEARETQYF. The CDR3 nucleotides read TGTGCCAGCAGAAGAGAGGAGGCACGGGAGACCCAGTACTTC.

The sample holds a few counts of this clonotype. V and J are TRBV6-1 and TRBJ2-1; possibly TRBD1 for D (6 bases). V lost 6 bases, J lost 6 bases, and 12 bases lay in between. CDR1 is MNHNS and CDR2 is SASEGT in the germline V gene. There are 13 residues in the CDR3. DNA of the CDR3: TGTGCCAGCAGACCTACAGGGACCAATGAGCAGTTCTTC. It translates to CASRPTGTNEQFF.

The genes are TRBV2 and TRBJ1-3; D not resolved. The V end lost 6 bases, the J end lost 4 bases, and 13 bases lay between the germline ends. CDR3 length: 14 amino acids. CDR1 and CDR2 (germline): SNHLY, FYNNEI. CDR3 protein: CASRVDLIGNTIYF. CDR3 coding DNA: TGTGCCAGCAGAGTAGATCTGATAGGAAACACCATATATTTT.

In its sample, this clonotype was seen a few times. The rearrangement uses TRBV4-2 and TRBJ2-1; 7 bases are a match to TRBD2. The germline V gene has CDR1 LGHNA and CDR2 YNFKEQ. The length of the CDR3 is 17 residues. The J segment lost 8 bases and the V segment lost 3 bases, leaving 16 bases of the junction unmatched. The CDR3 spells CASSQGQVAGGIDEQFF. The CDR3 DNA sequence: TGTGCCAGCAGCCAGGGTCAAGTAGCCGGGGGGATCGATGAGCAGTTCTTC.

The V and J genes are TRBV3-1 and TRBJ2-7; 7 bases map to TRBD1. Trimming took 1 base from V and 0 from J; bases not matched to a gene: 6. The germline V gene has CDR1 LGHDT and CDR2 YNNKEL (reference sequence). The CDR3 extends over 16 amino acids. CDR3 bases: TGTGCCAGCAGCCAAGGGATGACAGGGAGCTCCTACGAGCAGTACTTC. Amino acids: CASSQGMTGSSYEQYF.

The chain employs TRBV28 and TRBJ1-1, with D perhaps TRBD1 (6 bases). The CDR3 is 15 residues long. Germline V lookup: CDR1 MDHEN, CDR2 SYDVKM. Trimming left V 9 bases short and J 4 bases short, with 21 bases between. CDR3 nucleotides: TGTGCCAGTACAGGGAGGAGTGGTCTTGGCACTGAAGCTTTCTTT. As protein: CASTGRSGLGTEAFF.

The rearrangement links TRBV11-2 to TRBJ2-7, with TRBD2 identical over 7 bases. The J call may be wrong; the DNA end is better matched by TRBJ2-5. The CDR3 has 14 residues. The V gene's germline CDR1 is SGHAT and CDR2 FQNNGV. CDR3 protein: CASSPTVGGETQYF. The CDR3 DNA reads as TGTGCCAGCAGCCCAACGGTCGGGGGGGAGACCCAGTACTTC.

The rearrangement joins TRBV28 to TRBJ2-3, with D possibly TRBD1 on 5 matching bases. This CDR3 is built from 18 residues. V was clipped by 4 bases and J by 0 bases, with 20 bases between them. Germline CDR1 reads MDHEN; CDR2 reads SYDVKM. CDR3 residues: CASSYNRDRDSSTDTQYF. CDR3 coding DNA: TGTGCCAGCAGTTACAACCGCGACAGAGACTCTAGCACAGATACGCAGTATTTT.

Only a few counts were recorded for this clonotype. The J gene is TRBJ2-5, the V gene TRBV25-1; 8 bases are shared with TRBD1. The germline V gene has CDR1 MGHDK and CDR2 SYGVNS. Trimming took 6 bases from V and 5 from J; bases not matched to a gene: 5. This CDR3 has 13 amino acids. This CDR3 reads CASRQGAMETQYF. In DNA, the CDR3 is TGTGCCAGCAGGCAGGGGGCTATGGAGACCCAGTACTTC. The variable domain in full, completed from reference TRBV25-1 and TRBJ2-5, reads EADIYQTPRYLVIGTGKKITLECSQTMGHDKMYWYQQDPGMELHLIHYSYGVNSTEKGDLSSESTVSRIRTEHFPLTLESARPSHTSQYLCASRQGAMETQYFGPGTRLLVL.

At least ten counts were recorded for this clonotype. The chain is built from TRBV2 and TRBJ1-1; weak D call: TRBD1 (5 bases). The length of the CDR3 is 15 residues. CDR1 and CDR2 (germline): SNHLY, FYNNEI. The V gene lost 10 bases and the J gene lost 4 bases, with 22 bases spanning the gap. Here the CDR3 reads CAIPAAQGGVTEAFF. The DNA for the CDR3 is TGTGCCATCCCTGCCGCTCAGGGTGGGGTCACTGAAGCTTTCTTT. The full variable domain, rest sourced from reference TRBV2 and TRBJ1-1, is EPEVTQTPSHQVTQMGQEVILRCVPISNHLYFYWYRQILGQKVEFLVSFYNNEISEKSEIFDDQFSVERPDGSNFTLKIRSTKLEDSAMYFCAIPAAQGGVTEAFFGQGTRLTVV.

CDR3 protein: CSARAGSTSTDTQYF. The CDR3 nucleotides read TGCAGTGCTAGAGCGGGCTCTACTAGCACAGATACGCAGTATTTT. The chain couples TRBV20-1 to TRBJ2-3; no clear D. The length of the CDR3 is 15 residues. Per germline, CDR1 DFQATT and CDR2 SNEGSKA (reference sequence). V was cut by 1 base and J by 0 bases, with 11 bases left in between.

This clonotype occurred once. This sequence joins TRBV3-1 and TRBJ2-1; D is tentatively TRBD1 or TRBD2 (6 bases each). Trimming took off 6 bases at V and 14 bases at J, with 17 bases between the two ends. CDR1 LGHDT and CDR2 YNNKEL come from the germline V gene (reference sequence). The CDR3 is made up of 12 amino acids. CDR3 bases: TGTGCCAGCAGAAAAGAGGGGGGCCAGGAGTTCTTC. The encoded protein is CASRKEGGQEFF.